Following are 31 T cell receptor beta chains from one sample sequenced in a study of cytomegalovirus exposure and HLA in healthy donors. Clones were sequenced by immunoSEQ multiplex PCR, and TCRdb holds only the in-frame ones, with some missing. This sample has about 140,000 clones, with 94% found just once. Sample: PBMCs. These TCRs come from a man aged 18 to 30 in good health and CMV-seropositive.

This chain joins TRBV15 and TRBJ1-3; D ambiguous. The V end was cut by 3 bases, the J end by 1 base, with 7 bases between. The germline V gene has CDR1 LNHNV and CDR2 YYDKDF (reference sequence). This CDR3 is built from 14 residues. The CDR3 DNA is TGTGCCACCAGCAGGAGCATATCTGGAAACACCATATATTTT. It translates to CATSRSISGNTIYF.

The genes are TRBV15 and TRBJ2-3, with D unclear. In germline, CDR1 is LNHNV, CDR2 YYDKDF (reference sequence). The CDR3 consists of 14 residues. V was clipped by 1 base and J by 3 bases, with 8 bases between them. Here the CDR3 reads CATSRGPETDTQYF. The DNA of the CDR3 is TGTGCCACCAGCAGAGGTCCAGAAACAGATACGCAGTATTTT. Supplemented by reference TRBV15 and TRBJ2-3, the full variable domain reads DAMVIQNPRYQVTQFGKPVTLSCSQTLNHNVMYWYQQKSSQAPKLLFHYYDKDFNNEADTPDNFQSRRPNTSFCFLDIRSPGLGDTAMYLCATSRGPETDTQYFGPGTRLTVL.

The count of this clone is one. The V gene is TRBV2, the J gene TRBJ1-6, with 8 nucleotides matching TRBD1. In germline, CDR1 is SNHLY, CDR2 FYNNEI. The junction had 1 base not matched to a gene; V was cut back by 6 bases and J by 6 bases. The CDR3 consists of 13 residues. CDR3 sequence: CASRGQANSPLHF. The CDR3 DNA is TGTGCCAGCAGGGGACAGGCTAATTCACCCCTCCACTTT.

The chain couples TRBV7-6 to TRBJ1-3, with D possibly matching TRBD1 (6 bases). The V end was cut by 1 base, the J end by 2 bases, with 6 bases between. The CDR3 is made up of 14 amino acids. Germline assignment: CDR1 SGHVS and CDR2 FNYEAQ. CDR3 nucleotides: TGTGCCAGCAGCTTAGGACAGGCTGGAAACACCATATATTTT. Its translation is CASSLGQAGNTIYF.

The V call is TRBV18, the J call TRBJ1-1, with TRBD1 matching over 11 bases. Germline loops: CDR1 KGHSH, CDR2 LQKENI. V was pared by 3 bases and J by 7 bases, with 1 base of the junction left unmatched. The CDR3 length is 13 residues. Here the CDR3 reads CASSPGTGGEAFF. The CDR3 DNA reads TGTGCCAGCTCACCCGGGACAGGGGGTGAAGCTTTCTTT. The full variable domain, its missing parts supplied by reference TRBV18 and TRBJ1-1, is NAGVMQNPRHLVRRRGQEARLRCSPMKGHSHVYWYRQLPEEGLKFMVYLQKENIIDESGMPKERFSAEFPKEGPSILRIQQVVRGDSAAYFCASSPGTGGEAFFGQGTRLTVV.

The rearrangement links TRBV5-1 to TRBJ2-4; D remains ambiguous. V lost 1 base and J 6 bases, leaving 8 bases between the germline ends. Looked up from germline, CDR1 is SGHRS and CDR2 is YFSETQ. This CDR3 is built from 13 residues. CDR3 residues: CASSLTEPNIQYF. In DNA form, the CDR3 reads TGCGCCAGCAGCTTGACAGAGCCAAACATTCAGTACTTC.

The count of this clone is one. V usage is TRBV2 and J usage is TRBJ2-5; no reliable D call. CDR1 is SNHLY, CDR2 FYNNEI, per germline. The CDR3 spans 12 residues. The chain's CDR3 is CASQLYQETQYF. As DNA, the CDR3 is TGTGCGAGCCAGTTGTACCAAGAGACCCAGTACTTC. The variable domain in full, completed from reference TRBV2 and TRBJ2-5, reads EPEVTQTPSHQVTQMGQEVILRCVPISNHLYFYWYRQILGQKVEFLVSFYNNEISEKSEIFDDQFSVERPDGSNFTLKIRSTKLEDSAMYFCASQLYQETQYFGPGTRLLVL.

The genes are TRBV25-1 and TRBJ2-7; 10 positions agree with TRBD1. Germline V gene data show CDR1 as MGHDK and CDR2 as SYGVNS. This CDR3 has 12 residues. Trimming cost V 6 bases and J 9 bases; bases outside gene matches: 5. The CDR3 coding sequence is TGTGCCAGCAGCGGGACAGGGGTGGGGCAGTACTTC. It specifies CASSGTGVGQYF.

The V gene is TRBV27, the J gene TRBJ2-3; weak D call: TRBD1 (5 bases). The germline gives CDR1 MNHEY, CDR2 SMNVEV (reference sequence). The CDR3 runs 14 residues. Between the trimmed V and J ends, which lost 4 bases and 4 bases, there was a span of 12 bases. Written as DNA, the CDR3 is TGTGCCAGCAGTTACCTCTCGACAGCAGATACGCAGTATTTT. It encodes CASSYLSTADTQYF.

The rearrangement joins TRBV29-1 to TRBJ1-2; 7 bases fit TRBD1. Germline CDR1 SQVTM, CDR2 ANQGSEA. The CDR3 is made up of 12 amino acids. The ends lost 7 bases at V and 3 bases at J; junction bases unmatched: 5. The CDR3 region is CSASGQDYGYTF. The CDR3 DNA sequence: TGCAGCGCCTCCGGACAGGACTATGGCTACACCTTC.

This chain joins TRBV6-1 and TRBJ2-7; D unclear. The CDR3 loop spans 13 amino acids. Germline CDR1 MNHNS, CDR2 SASEGT. V shed 4 bases and J shed 2 bases, with 9 bases lying between them. DNA for the CDR3: TGTGCCAGCAGTGTGGAGACGCCCTACGAGCAGTACTTC. Translated: CASSVETPYEQYF.

J is TRBJ2-2 and V is TRBV5-1; a possible D gene is TRBD1 (6 bases). This CDR3 spans 15 amino acids. Germline V CDR1 and CDR2: SGHRS, YFSETQ. Trimming took 8 bases from V and 1 from J, leaving 15 bases between them. The CDR3 loop is CASGRTGMNTGELFF. The CDR3 nucleotides are TGCGCCAGTGGTAGAACAGGGATGAACACCGGGGAGCTGTTTTTT.

The J gene is TRBJ1-2, the V gene TRBV19, with 9 bases fitting TRBD1. The CDR3 contains 14 residues. Unmatched junction bases numbered 7, after V lost 3 bases and J lost 8 bases. The germline gives CDR1 LNHDA, CDR2 SQIVND (reference sequence). The CDR3 region is CASSILGQGRGYTF. The CDR3 region has the DNA TGTGCCAGTAGTATCTTGGGACAGGGACGCGGCTACACCTTC.

This chain links TRBV18 with TRBJ2-7, with a tentative D call TRBD2 (6 bases). CDR1 and CDR2 from the germline V gene are KGHSH and LQKENI. The CDR3 is 14 amino acids. The V end lost 2 bases, the J end lost 7 bases, and 15 bases lay between the germline ends. DNA of the CDR3: TGTGCCAGCTCACCAGGGATTACTGGGGGGGAGCAGTACTTC. Residues: CASSPGITGGEQYF. The variable domain in full, with the rest retrieved from reference TRBV18 and TRBJ2-7, is NAGVMQNPRHLVRRRGQEARLRCSPMKGHSHVYWYRQLPEEGLKFMVYLQKENIIDESGMPKERFSAEFPKEGPSILRIQQVVRGDSAAYFCASSPGITGGEQYFGPGTRLTVT.

The chain links TRBV5-4 to TRBJ2-7; maybe TRBD2 (6 bases). CDR3 length: 14 amino acids. V lost 1 base and J lost 0, with 8 bases in between. The germline gives CDR1 SGHNT, CDR2 YYREEE (reference sequence). As DNA, the CDR3 is TGTGCCAGCAGCTTGCTGCGGGACTCCTACGAGCAGTACTTC. Translating it yields CASSLLRDSYEQYF.

The V and J genes are TRBV30 and TRBJ2-3, with D perhaps TRBD2 (6 bases). Deletions cut 2 bases from V and 0 bases from J, with 12 bases between. CDR3 length equals 15 residues. Germline V gene data show CDR1 as GTSNPN and CDR2 as SVGIG (reference sequence). Here the CDR3 reads CAWSRDSGSTDTQYF. In DNA form, the CDR3 reads TGTGCCTGGAGTAGGGATAGCGGTAGCACAGATACGCAGTATTTT.

This clone occurred once. The V gene is TRBV19, the J gene TRBJ2-1; TRBD1 is a possible D gene (5 bases). With 1 base removed from V and 9 bases from J, the gap between germline ends came to 13 bases. This CDR3 has 14 amino acids. Germline lookup yields CDR1 LNHDA and CDR2 SQIVND (reference sequence). This CDR3 reads CASSIVRQGGEQFF. DNA of the CDR3: TGTGCCAGTAGTATAGTGAGGCAGGGTGGTGAGCAGTTCTTC.

V is TRBV27 and J is TRBJ2-3; TRBD2 matches 15 bases. The ends lost 6 bases at V and 2 bases at J; junction bases unmatched: 3. The CDR3 extends over 16 amino acids. Germline loops: CDR1 MNHEY, CDR2 SMNVEV (reference sequence). The CDR3 protein is CASRRTSGRVTDTQYF. The CDR3, as DNA: TGTGCCAGCAGAAGGACTAGCGGGAGGGTCACAGATACGCAGTATTTT.

This clone is a singleton in its sample. This same CDR3 is encoded by further DNA sequences in the sample. The chain has TRBV5-4 and TRBJ1-1; D gene uncertain. The CDR3 loop spans 13 amino acids. The V end lost 0 bases, the J end lost 2 bases, and 5 bases lay between the germline ends. The V gene's germline CDR1 is SGHNT and CDR2 YYREEE (reference sequence). In DNA, the CDR3 is TGTGCCAGCAGCTTGGGAGCTAACACTGAAGCTTTCTTT. Translation: CASSLGANTEAFF.

The rearrangement links TRBV5-1 to TRBJ2-3, with 10 bases that match TRBD1. Trimming took 0 bases from V and 2 from J; bases not matched to a gene: 6. There are 17 residues in the CDR3. CDR1 and CDR2 (germline): SGHRS, YFSETQ. The CDR3 DNA is TGCGCCAGCAGCTTGGAACCGGGACAGGGGCCCACAGATACGCAGTATTTT. Its translation is CASSLEPGQGPTDTQYF. Looking up the rest from reference TRBV5-1 and TRBJ2-3 gives the full variable domain: KAGVTQTPRYLIKTRGQQVTLSCSPISGHRSVSWYQQTPGQGLQFLFEYFSETQRNKGNFPGRFSGRQFSNSRSEMNVSTLELGDSALYLCASSLEPGQGPTDTQYFGPGTRLTVL.

This chain joins TRBV15 and TRBJ2-1; D uncertain. CDR1 and CDR2 (germline): LNHNV, YYDKDF (reference sequence). Trimming shortened V by 0 bases and J by 5 bases, and 11 bases separated the two germline ends. The CDR3 spans 15 residues. CDR3 region: CATSRDGWRHNEQFF. The CDR3 bases are TGTGCCACCAGCAGAGATGGTTGGAGACACAATGAGCAGTTCTTC.

The V gene is TRBV28, the J gene TRBJ1-1, with D possibly matching TRBD1 (6 bases). Germline CDR1 MDHEN, CDR2 SYDVKM. The germline V and J ends were trimmed by 6 bases and 6 bases, with 26 bases remaining between them. The CDR3 covers 17 residues. CDR3 in amino acids: CASRSPHGDRRTPEAFF. The CDR3 DNA is TGTGCCAGCAGATCCCCCCACGGAGACAGGAGGACACCTGAAGCTTTCTTT.

V is TRBV9 and J is TRBJ2-7; TRBD1 matches 7 bases. Germline trimming cut 4 bases from V and 3 bases from J; bases unmatched to any gene: 7. Germline CDR1 SGDLS, CDR2 YYNGEE. This CDR3 has 14 amino acids. CDR3 DNA sequence: TGTGCCAGCAGCCCCCCCTGGGACAGCTACGAGCAGTACTTC. Its protein product is CASSPPWDSYEQYF.

This clone was seen once. This chain connects TRBV18 to TRBJ1-3; no firm D call. V was trimmed by 2 bases and J by 0 bases, leaving 11 bases between them. This CDR3 region has 16 residues. Germline-derived CDR1 and CDR2 are KGHSH and LQKENI. This chain's CDR3 is CASSPAGRTSGNTIYF. Written as DNA, the CDR3 is TGTGCCAGCTCACCAGCGGGCCGGACCTCTGGAAACACCATATATTTT.

The chain employs TRBV4-1 and TRBJ2-2, with 12 bases aligning to TRBD1. V lost 4 bases to trimming and J lost 4 bases; unmatched junction nucleotides: 7. This CDR3 is 17 amino acids long. Germline V lookup: CDR1 MGHRA, CDR2 YSYEKL. CDR3 loop: CASSPGQGAAFTGELFF. For the CDR3, the DNA is TGCGCCAGCAGCCCGGGACAGGGGGCGGCCTTCACCGGGGAGCTGTTTTTT.

CDR3 coding DNA: TGTGCCATCAGTGCGACTAGCGGGAGCCTCCGGGGGTTCTACGAGCAGTACTTC. Translated, it gives CAISATSGSLRGFYEQYF. This chain connects TRBV10-3 to TRBJ2-7; 12 nucleotides match TRBD2. The CDR3 runs to 18 residues. CDR1 is ENHRY and CDR2 is SYGVKD in the germline V gene. V was pared by 4 bases and J by 3 bases, with 13 bases of the junction left unmatched.

CDR3 in amino acids: CAISEGAGIGVYTF. The CDR3 DNA reads as TGTGCCATCAGTGAAGGGGCAGGGATCGGCGTCTACACCTTC. The rearrangement joins TRBV10-3 to TRBJ1-2; D is possibly TRBD1 (5 bases). The CDR3 totals 14 residues. Trimming stripped 3 bases from V and 10 bases from J, with 18 bases between. Germline V gives CDR1 ENHRY, CDR2 SYGVKD.

V and J are TRBV5-5 and TRBJ2-3; 7 nucleotides match TRBD1. The CDR3 has 14 amino acids. CDR1 and CDR2 from the germline V gene are SGHKS and YYEKEE (reference sequence). V was pared by 4 bases and J by 2 bases, with 4 bases of the junction left unmatched. The CDR3 is CASSPTGNTDTQYF. The CDR3 coding sequence is TGTGCCAGCAGCCCGACAGGGAACACAGATACGCAGTATTTT. The complete variable domain, with remaining parts taken from reference TRBV5-5 and TRBJ2-3, reads DAGVTQSPTHLIKTRGQQVTLRCSPISGHKSVSWYQQVLGQGPQFIFQYYEKEERGRGNFPDRFSARQFPNYSSELNVNALLLGDSALYLCASSPTGNTDTQYFGPGTRLTVL.

The gene calls are TRBV29-1 and TRBJ2-3, with TRBD2 as a possible D gene (6 bases). This CDR3 contains 14 residues. Germline CDR1 reads SQVTM; CDR2 reads ANQGSEA. Trimming took 3 bases from V and 4 from J, leaving 14 bases between them. DNA of the CDR3: TGCAGCGTTGATCCCCGGGAGCGGGCAGATACGCAGTATTTT. Its translation: CSVDPRERADTQYF.

J is TRBJ2-5 and V is TRBV5-1, with TRBD1 matching 8 bases. V lost 2 bases, J lost 5 bases, and 5 bases stayed unmatched. Germline-derived CDR1 and CDR2 are SGHRS and YFSETQ. The CDR3 has 14 residues. CDR3 DNA sequence: TGCGCCAGCAGCTTACCGGGACAGGTTGAGACCCAGTACTTC. Translation: CASSLPGQVETQYF.

This clone is a singleton in its sample. The J gene is TRBJ2-1, the V gene TRBV9; TRBD2 aligns across 11 bases. V lost 2 bases and J lost 5; bases outside the gene matches: 6. This CDR3 is 16 amino acids long. Germline V gene data show CDR1 as SGDLS and CDR2 as YYNGEE. The CDR3 spells CASSVASGRIHNEQFF. The CDR3 DNA reads TGTGCCAGCAGCGTTGCTAGCGGGAGGATCCACAATGAGCAGTTCTTC.